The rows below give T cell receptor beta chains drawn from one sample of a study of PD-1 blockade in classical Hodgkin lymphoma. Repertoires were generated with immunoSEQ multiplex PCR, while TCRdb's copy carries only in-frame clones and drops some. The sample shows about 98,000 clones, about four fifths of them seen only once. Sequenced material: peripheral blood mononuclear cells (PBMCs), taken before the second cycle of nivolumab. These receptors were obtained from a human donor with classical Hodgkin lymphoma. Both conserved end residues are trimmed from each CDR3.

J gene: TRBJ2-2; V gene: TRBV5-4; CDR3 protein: ASSLTSGGLWGTGELF
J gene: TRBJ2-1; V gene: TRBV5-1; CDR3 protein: ASSLGLAAVNEQF
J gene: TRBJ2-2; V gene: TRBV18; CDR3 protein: ASSPPTGQGKVGELF
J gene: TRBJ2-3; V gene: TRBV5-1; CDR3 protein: ASSHGRTPDTQY
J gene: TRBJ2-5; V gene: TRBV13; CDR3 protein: ASSFWTGGETQY
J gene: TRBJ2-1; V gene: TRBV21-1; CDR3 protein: ASSKVGQVYNEQF
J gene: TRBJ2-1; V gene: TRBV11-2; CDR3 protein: ASSPPYNEQF
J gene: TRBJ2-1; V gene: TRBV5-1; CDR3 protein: ASSLGRTSGRHDEQF
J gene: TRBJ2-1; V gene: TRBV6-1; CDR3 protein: ASSGSFTGLEQF
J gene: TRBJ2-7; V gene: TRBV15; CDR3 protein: ATSRGRREDVEQY
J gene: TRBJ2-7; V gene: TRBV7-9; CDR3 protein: ASSLTTGSYEQY
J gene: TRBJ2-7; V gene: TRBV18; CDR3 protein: ASSLDPYEQY
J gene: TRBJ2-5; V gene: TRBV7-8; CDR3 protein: ASSLEGSAQY
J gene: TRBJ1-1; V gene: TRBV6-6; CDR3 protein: ASSYGGQRNTEAF
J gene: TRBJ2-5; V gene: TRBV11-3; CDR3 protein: ASSSTSGSRETQY
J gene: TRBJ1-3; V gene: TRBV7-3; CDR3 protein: ASSLDRGNTIY
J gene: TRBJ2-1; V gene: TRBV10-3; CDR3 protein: AISTSGNNNEQF
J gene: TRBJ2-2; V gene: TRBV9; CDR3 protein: ASSTHGPNTGELF
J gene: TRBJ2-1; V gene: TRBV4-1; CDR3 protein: ASSQPGGGGYNEQF
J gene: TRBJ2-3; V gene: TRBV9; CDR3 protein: ASSVGGPSTDTQY